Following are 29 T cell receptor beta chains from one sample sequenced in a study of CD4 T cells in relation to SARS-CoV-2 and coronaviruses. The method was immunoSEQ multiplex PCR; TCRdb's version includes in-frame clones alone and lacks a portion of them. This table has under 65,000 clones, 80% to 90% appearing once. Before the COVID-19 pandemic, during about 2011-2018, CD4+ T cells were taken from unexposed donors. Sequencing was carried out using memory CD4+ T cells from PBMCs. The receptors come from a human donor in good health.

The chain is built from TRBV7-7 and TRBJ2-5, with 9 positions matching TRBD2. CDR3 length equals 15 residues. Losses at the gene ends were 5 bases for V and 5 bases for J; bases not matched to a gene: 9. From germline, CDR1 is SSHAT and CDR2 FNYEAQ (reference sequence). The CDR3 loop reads CASSQIAGVGETQYF. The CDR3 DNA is TGTGCCAGCAGCCAAATAGCGGGAGTAGGCGAGACCCAGTACTTC.

CDR3 loop: CASSKTSGATGELFF. The CDR3 bases are TGTGCCAGCAGCAAGACTAGCGGTGCCACCGGGGAGCTGTTTTTT. The chain uses TRBV21-1 and TRBJ2-2; the table's D call, TRBD2, was not checked against the DNA. TRBV21-1 counts as a pseudogene. The CDR3 sequence is 15 residues long.

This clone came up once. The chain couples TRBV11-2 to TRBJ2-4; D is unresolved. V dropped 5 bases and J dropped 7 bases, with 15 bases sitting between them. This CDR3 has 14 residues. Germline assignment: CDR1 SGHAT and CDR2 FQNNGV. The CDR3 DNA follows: TGTGCCAGCAGCCGAATCCCTTCCCCCAACATTCAGTACTTC. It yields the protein CASSRIPSPNIQYF.

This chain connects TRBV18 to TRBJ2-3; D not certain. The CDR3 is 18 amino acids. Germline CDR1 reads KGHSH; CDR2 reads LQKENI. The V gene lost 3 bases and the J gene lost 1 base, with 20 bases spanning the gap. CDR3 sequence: CASSPRNVVGIRTDTQYF. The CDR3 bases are TGTGCCAGCTCACCTAGAAATGTTGTCGGCATTCGCACAGATACGCAGTATTTT. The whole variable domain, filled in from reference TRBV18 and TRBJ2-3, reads NAGVMQNPRHLVRRRGQEARLRCSPMKGHSHVYWYRQLPEEGLKFMVYLQKENIIDESGMPKERFSAEFPKEGPSILRIQQVVRGDSAAYFCASSPRNVVGIRTDTQYFGPGTRLTVL.

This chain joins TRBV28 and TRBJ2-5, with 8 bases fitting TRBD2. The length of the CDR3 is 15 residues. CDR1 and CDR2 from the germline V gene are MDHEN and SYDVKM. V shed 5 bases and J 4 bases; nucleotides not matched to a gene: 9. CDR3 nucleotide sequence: TGTGCCAGCAGTGCCGGGACTAGGGGCGGAGAGACCCAGTACTTC. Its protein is CASSAGTRGGETQYF. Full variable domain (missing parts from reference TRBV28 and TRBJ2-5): DVKVTQSSRYLVKRTGEKVFLECVQDMDHENMFWYRQDPGLGLRLIYFSYDVKMKEKGDIPEGYSVSREKKERFSLILESASTNQTSMYLCASSAGTRGGETQYFGPGTRLLVL.

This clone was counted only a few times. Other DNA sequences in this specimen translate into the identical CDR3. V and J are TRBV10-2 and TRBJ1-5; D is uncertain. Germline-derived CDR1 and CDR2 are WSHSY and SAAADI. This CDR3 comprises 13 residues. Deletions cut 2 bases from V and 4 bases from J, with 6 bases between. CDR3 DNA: TGCGCCAGCAGTGAGGGGGAAAATCAGCCCCAGCATTTT. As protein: CASSEGENQPQHF.

The CDR3 loop reads CASSFPGQGTPLHF. The CDR3 DNA sequence: TGTGCCAGCAGCTTTCCGGGACAGGGTACACCCCTCCACTTT. The genes are TRBV7-9 and TRBJ1-6, with 9 bases that match TRBD1. Germline-derived CDR1 and CDR2 are SEHNR and FQNEAQ (reference sequence). The trim removed 3 bases at V and 11 bases at J, leaving 5 bases unmatched. The CDR3 runs 14 residues.

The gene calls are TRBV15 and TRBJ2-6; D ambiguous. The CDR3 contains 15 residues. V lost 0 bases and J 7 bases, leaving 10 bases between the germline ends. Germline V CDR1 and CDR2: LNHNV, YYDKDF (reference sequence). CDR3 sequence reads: CATSRDQGYANVLTF. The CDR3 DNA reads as TGTGCCACCAGCAGAGATCAAGGGTATGCCAACGTCCTGACTTTC.

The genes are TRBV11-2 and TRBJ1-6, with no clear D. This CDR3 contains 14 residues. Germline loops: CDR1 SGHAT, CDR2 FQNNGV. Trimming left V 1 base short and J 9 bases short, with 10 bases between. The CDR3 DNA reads TGTGCCAGCAGCTTAGGGAGACAAGGTTCACCCCTCCACTTT. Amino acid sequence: CASSLGRQGSPLHF.

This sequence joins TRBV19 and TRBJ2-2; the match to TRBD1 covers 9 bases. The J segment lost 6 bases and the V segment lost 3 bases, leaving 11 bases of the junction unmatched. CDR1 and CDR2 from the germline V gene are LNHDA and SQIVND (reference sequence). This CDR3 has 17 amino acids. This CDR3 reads CASSIGLGTGRAGELFF. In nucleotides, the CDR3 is TGTGCCAGTAGTATCGGGCTTGGGACAGGGAGGGCCGGGGAGCTGTTTTTT.

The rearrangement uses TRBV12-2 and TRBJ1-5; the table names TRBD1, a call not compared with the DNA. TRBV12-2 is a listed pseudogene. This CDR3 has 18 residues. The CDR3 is CASRSPSLSTGSNQPQHF. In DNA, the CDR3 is TGTGCAAGTCGCTCACCCTCTCTTTCGACAGGTAGCAATCAGCCCCAGCATTTT.

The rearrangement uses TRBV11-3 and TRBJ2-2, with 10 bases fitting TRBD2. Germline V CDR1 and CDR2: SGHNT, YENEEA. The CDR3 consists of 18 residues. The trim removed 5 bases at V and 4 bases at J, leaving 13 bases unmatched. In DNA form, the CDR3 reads TGTGCCAGCAGCCCAGAGGGATGGAGCGGGAGGGTCACCGGGGAGCTGTTTTTT. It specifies CASSPEGWSGRVTGELFF.

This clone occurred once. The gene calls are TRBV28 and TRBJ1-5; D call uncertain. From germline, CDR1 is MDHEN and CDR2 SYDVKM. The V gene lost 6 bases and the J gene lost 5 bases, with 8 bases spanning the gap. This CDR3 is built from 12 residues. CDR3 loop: CASRAADQPQHF. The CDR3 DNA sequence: TGTGCCAGCAGGGCGGCAGATCAGCCCCAGCATTTT.

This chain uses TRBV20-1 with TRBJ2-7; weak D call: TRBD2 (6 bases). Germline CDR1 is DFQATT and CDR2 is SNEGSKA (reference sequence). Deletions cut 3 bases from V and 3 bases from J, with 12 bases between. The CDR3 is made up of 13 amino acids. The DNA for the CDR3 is TGCAGTGCTAGTGGGACGGGACTCTACGAGCAGTACTTC. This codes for CSASGTGLYEQYF.

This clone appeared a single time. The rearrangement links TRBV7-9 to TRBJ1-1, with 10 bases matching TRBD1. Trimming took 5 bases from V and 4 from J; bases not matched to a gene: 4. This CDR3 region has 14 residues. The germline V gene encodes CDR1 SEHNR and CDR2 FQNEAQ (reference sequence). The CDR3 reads CASSTGQGSTEAFF. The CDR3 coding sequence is TGTGCCAGCAGCACGGGACAGGGGAGCACTGAAGCTTTCTTT.

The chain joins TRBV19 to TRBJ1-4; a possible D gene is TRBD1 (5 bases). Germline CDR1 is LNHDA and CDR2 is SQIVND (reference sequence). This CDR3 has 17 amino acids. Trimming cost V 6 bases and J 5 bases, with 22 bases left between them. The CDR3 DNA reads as TGTGCCAGTAGCAAACCCCTCGGGCAGGGACCCAATGAAAAACTGTTTTTT. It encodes CASSKPLGQGPNEKLFF.

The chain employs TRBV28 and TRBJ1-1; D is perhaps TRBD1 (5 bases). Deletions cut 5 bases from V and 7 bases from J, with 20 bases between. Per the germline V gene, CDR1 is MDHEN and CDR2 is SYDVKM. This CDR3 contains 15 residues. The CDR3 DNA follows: TGTGCCAGCAGTGCATCCGGGGCCCCAAACGGTGAAGCTTTCTTT. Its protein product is CASSASGAPNGEAFF. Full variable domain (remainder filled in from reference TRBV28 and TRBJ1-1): DVKVTQSSRYLVKRTGEKVFLECVQDMDHENMFWYRQDPGLGLRLIYFSYDVKMKEKGDIPEGYSVSREKKERFSLILESASTNQTSMYLCASSASGAPNGEAFFGQGTRLTVV.

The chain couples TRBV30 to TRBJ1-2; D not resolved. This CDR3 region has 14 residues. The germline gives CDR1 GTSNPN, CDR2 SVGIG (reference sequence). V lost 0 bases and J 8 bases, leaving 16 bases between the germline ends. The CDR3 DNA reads TGTGCCTGGAGTGTCGAATGGGCCCGGAGCGGCTACACCTTC. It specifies CAWSVEWARSGYTF.

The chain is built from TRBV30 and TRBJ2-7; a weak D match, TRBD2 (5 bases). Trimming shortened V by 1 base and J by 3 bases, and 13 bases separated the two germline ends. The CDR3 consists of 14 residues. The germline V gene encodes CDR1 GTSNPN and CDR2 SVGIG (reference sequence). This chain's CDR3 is CAWSGYTGVYEQYF. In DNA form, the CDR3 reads TGTGCCTGGAGTGGATATACCGGGGTCTACGAGCAGTACTTC. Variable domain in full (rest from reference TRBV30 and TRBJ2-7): SQTIHQWPATLVQPVGSPLSLECTVEGTSNPNLYWYRQAAGRGLQLLFYSVGIGQISSEVPQNLSASRPQDRQFILSSKKLLLSDSGFYLCAWSGYTGVYEQYFGPGTRLTVT.

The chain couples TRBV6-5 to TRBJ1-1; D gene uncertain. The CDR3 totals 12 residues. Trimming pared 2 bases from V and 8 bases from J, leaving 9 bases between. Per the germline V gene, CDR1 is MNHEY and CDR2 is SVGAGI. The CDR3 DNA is TGTGCCAGCAGTTACGGGCCGGGAGAAGCTTTCTTT. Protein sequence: CASSYGPGEAFF.

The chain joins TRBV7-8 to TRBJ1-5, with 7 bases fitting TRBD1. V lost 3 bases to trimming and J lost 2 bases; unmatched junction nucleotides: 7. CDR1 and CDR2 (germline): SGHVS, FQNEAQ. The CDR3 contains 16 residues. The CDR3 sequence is CASSFGWDSRNQPQHF. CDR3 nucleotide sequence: TGTGCCAGCAGCTTTGGGTGGGACAGCCGCAATCAGCCCCAGCATTTT.

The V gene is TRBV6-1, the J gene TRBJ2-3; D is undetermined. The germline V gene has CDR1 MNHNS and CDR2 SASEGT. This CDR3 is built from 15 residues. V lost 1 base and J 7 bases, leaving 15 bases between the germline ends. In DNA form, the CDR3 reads TGTGCCAGCAGTGAAGGAAGTACTGGGTTAAATACGCAGTATTTT. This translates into CASSEGSTGLNTQYF.

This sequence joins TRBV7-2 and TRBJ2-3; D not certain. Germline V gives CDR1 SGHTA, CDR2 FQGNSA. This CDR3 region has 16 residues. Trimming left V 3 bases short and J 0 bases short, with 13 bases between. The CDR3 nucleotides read TGTGCCAGCAGCTTGGGTCGTCATACTAGCACAGATACGCAGTATTTT. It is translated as CASSLGRHTSTDTQYF.

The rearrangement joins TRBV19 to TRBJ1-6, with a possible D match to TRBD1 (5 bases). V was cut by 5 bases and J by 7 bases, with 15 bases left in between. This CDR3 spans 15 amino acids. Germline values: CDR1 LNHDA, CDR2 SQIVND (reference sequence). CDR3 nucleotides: TGTGCCAGTAGTCACAGGAGGACTGACAATTCACCCCTCCACTTT. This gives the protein CASSHRRTDNSPLHF. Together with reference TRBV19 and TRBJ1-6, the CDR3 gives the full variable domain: DGGITQSPKYLFRKEGQNVTLSCEQNLNHDAMYWYRQDPGQGLRLIYYSQIVNDFQKGDIAEGYSVSREKKESFPLTVTSAQKNPTAFYLCASSHRRTDNSPLHFGNGTRLTVT.

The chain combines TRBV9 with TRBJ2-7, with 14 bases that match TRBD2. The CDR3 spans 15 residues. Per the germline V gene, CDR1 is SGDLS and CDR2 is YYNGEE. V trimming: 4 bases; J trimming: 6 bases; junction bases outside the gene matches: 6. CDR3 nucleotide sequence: TGTGCCAGCAGCCCGGGACTAGCGGGAGAAGGCGAGCAGTACTTC. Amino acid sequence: CASSPGLAGEGEQYF.

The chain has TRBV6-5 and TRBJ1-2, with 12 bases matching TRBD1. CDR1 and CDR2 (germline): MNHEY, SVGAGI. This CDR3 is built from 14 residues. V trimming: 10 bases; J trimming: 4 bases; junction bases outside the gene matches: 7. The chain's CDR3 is CATAGTGGVYGYTF. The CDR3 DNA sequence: TGTGCCACCGCCGGGACAGGGGGCGTCTATGGCTACACCTTC.

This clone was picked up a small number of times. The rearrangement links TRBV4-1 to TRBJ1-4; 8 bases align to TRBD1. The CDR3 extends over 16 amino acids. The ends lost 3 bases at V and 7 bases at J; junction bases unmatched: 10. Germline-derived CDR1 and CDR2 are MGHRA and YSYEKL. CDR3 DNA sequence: TGCGCCAGCAGCCAGTTGTCCGGACAGGGTGCTGAAAAACTGTTTTTT. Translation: CASSQLSGQGAEKLFF.

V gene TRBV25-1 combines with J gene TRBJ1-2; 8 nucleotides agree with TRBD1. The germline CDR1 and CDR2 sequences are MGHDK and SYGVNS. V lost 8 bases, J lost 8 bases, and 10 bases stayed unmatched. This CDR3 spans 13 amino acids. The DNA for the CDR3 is TGTGCCAGCCGCCAGGGGGCGGGAGAAGGCTACACCTTC. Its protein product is CASRQGAGEGYTF.

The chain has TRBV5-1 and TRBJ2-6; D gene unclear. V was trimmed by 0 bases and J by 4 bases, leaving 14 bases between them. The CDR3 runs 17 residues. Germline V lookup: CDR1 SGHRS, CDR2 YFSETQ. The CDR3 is CASSLAVTSAGANVLTF. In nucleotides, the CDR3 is TGCGCCAGCAGCTTGGCAGTTACCTCGGCGGGGGCCAACGTCCTGACTTTC.